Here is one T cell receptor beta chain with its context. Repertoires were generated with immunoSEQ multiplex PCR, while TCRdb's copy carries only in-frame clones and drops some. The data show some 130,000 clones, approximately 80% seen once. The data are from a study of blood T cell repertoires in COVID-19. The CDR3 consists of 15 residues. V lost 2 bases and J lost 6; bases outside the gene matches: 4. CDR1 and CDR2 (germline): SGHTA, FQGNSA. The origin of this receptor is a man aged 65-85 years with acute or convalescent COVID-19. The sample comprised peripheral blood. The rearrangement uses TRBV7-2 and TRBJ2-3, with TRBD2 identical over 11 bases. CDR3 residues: CASSLIAGGPDTQYF. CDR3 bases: TGTGCCAGCAGCTTAATAGCGGGGGGGCCTGATACGCAGTATTTT.